This TCR beta chain comes out of a study of blood T cell repertoires in COVID-19. Study context: Spain, Italy and the United States supplied samples that represented acute and convalescent COVID-19.

How the authors handled the data: Amplification of reference gene primers was used by the study to estimate nucleated cell counts. Method: immunoSEQ multiplex PCR; TCRdb's copy keeps in-frame clones and lacks some. V and J calls and clone size are those listed in that table; D and trimming were worked out from the DNA. The repertoire includes about 150,000 clones, roughly 87% of them detected once, and roughly 3.9% sits in the top ten. The CDR3 is 14 residues long. The V gene's germline CDR1 is SGHRS and CDR2 YFSETQ. Trimming removed 0 bases at V and 2 bases at J, with 7 bases between. A COVID-19 case had been met by exposed participants during the 2 weeks before study entry.

Sequencing was carried out using PBMCs or T cells enriched from blood (not recorded which). The V call is TRBV5-1, the J call TRBJ2-3, with a possible D match to TRBD2 (5 bases). The sequence was obtained from a middle-aged woman who had been exposed to COVID-19. The CDR3 protein is CASSLGGSTDTQYF. In nucleotides, the CDR3 is TGCGCCAGCAGCTTGGGAGGGTCCACAGATACGCAGTATTTT.